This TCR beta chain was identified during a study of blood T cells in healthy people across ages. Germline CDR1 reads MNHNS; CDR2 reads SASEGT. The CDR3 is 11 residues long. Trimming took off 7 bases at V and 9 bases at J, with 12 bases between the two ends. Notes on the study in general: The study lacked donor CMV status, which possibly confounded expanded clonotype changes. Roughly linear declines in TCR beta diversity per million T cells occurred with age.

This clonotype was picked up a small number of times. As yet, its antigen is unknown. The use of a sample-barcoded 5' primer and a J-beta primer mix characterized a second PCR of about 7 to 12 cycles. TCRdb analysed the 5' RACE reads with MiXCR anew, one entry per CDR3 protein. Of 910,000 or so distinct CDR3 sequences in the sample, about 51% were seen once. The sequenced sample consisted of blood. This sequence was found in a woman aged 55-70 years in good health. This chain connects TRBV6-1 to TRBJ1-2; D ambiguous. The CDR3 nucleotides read TGTGCCAGCAAATTAGTCGAAAGCTACACCTTC. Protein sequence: CASKLVESYTF.